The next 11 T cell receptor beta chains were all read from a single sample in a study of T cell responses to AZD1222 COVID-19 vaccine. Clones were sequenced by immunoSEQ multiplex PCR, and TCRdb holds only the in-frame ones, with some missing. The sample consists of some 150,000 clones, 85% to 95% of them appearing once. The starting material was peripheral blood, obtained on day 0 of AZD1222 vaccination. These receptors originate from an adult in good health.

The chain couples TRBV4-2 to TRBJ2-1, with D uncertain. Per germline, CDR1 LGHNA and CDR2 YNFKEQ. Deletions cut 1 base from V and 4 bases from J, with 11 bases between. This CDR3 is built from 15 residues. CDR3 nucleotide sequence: TGTGCCAGCAGCCAAGCGCCCCCCGCGTACAATGAGCAGTTCTTC. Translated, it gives CASSQAPPAYNEQFF.

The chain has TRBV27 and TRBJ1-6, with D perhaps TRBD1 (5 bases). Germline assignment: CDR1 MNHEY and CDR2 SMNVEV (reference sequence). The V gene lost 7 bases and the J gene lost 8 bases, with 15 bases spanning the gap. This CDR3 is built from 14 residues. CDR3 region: CASTLGRQDSPLHF. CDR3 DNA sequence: TGTGCCAGCACCCTGGGACGGCAGGATTCACCCCTCCACTTT.

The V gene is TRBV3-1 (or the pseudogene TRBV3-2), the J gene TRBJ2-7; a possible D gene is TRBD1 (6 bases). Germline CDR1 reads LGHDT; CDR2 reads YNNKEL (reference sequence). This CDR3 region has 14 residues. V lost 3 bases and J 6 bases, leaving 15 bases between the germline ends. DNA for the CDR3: TGTGCCAGCAGCCATCTTCCAGGGGCGGGCGAGCAGTACGTC. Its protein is CASSHLPGAGEQYV.

The CDR3 region has the DNA TGCGCCAGCAGCCCAAATAATATAGAGACCCAGTACTTC. This encodes CASSPNNIETQYF. V gene TRBV5-1 combines with J gene TRBJ2-5; no firm D call. Between the trimmed V and J ends, which lost 4 bases and 4 bases, there was a span of 11 bases. Germline-derived CDR1 and CDR2 are SGHRS and YFSETQ. The CDR3 extends over 13 amino acids.

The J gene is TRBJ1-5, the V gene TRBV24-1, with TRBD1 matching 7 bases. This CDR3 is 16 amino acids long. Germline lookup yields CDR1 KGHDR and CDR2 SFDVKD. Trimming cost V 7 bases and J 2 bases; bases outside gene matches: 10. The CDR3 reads CATRRTQGLGNQPQHF. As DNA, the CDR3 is TGTGCCACCAGGCGTACACAGGGGTTGGGCAATCAGCCCCAGCATTTT.

The CDR3 region is CASSKGPRGADNEQFF. In DNA, the CDR3 is TGTGCCAGCAGCAAGGGGCCGCGGGGGGCTGACAATGAGCAGTTCTTC. This chain connects TRBV7-7 to TRBJ2-1; TRBD2 matches 8 bases. Looked up from germline, CDR1 is SSHAT and CDR2 is FNYEAQ (reference sequence). The trim removed 5 bases at V and 5 bases at J, leaving 11 bases unmatched. CDR3 length: 16 amino acids.

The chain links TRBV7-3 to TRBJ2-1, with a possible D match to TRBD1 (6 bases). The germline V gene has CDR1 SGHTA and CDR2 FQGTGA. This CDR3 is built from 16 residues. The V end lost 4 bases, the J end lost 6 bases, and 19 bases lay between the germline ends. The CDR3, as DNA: TGTGCCAGCAGCTCGACGTTAGGGGGAGAAGGCAATGAGCAGTTCTTC. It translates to CASSSTLGGEGNEQFF.

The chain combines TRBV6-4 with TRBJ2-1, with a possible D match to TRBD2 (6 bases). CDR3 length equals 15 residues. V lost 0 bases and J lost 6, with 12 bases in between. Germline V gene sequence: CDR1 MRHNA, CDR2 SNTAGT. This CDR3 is CASSDSPDGGNEQFF. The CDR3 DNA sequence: TGTGCCAGCAGTGACTCCCCCGACGGGGGCAATGAGCAGTTCTTC.

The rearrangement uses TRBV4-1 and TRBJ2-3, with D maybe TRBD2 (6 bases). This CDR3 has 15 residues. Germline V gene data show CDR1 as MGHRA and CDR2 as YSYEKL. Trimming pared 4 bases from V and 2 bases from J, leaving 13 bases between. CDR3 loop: CASSRTQRATDTQYF. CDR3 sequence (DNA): TGCGCCAGCAGCCGAACGCAGCGGGCCACAGATACGCAGTATTTT.

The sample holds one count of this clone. The CDR3 sequence is CASSLAPLEGSYNEQFF. Here the CDR3 DNA reads TGCGCCAGCAGCTTGGCCCCCCTAGAGGGGTCCTACAATGAGCAGTTCTTC. The chain carries TRBV5-1 and TRBJ2-1, with D perhaps matching TRBD1 or TRBD2 (5 bases each). This CDR3 region has 17 residues. V was clipped by 0 bases and J by 1 base, with 14 bases between them. Germline CDR1 and CDR2: SGHRS and YFSETQ.

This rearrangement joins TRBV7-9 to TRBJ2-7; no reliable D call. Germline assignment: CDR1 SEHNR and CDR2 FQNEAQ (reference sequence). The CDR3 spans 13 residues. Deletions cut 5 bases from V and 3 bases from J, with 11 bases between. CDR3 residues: CASSDGPYYEQYV. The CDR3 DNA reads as TGTGCCAGCAGCGACGGACCGTACTACGAGCAGTACGTC.